This paragraph covers one TCR beta chain sequence. What it binds is not known. This sample was included in a study of neoadjuvant nivolumab and ipilimumab in lung cancer. Broader study findings: A small number of samples were TCR sequenced.

Generated by immunoSEQ multiplex PCR, the TCRdb table keeps only in-frame clones and is missing some. The sample lists 7,500 to 10,000 clones; around 79% were seen once. J was trimmed by 4 bases and V by 2 bases; bases with no gene match: 2. The CDR3 spans 14 residues. Germline CDR1 reads ENHRY; CDR2 reads SYGVKD. This specimen consisted of adjacent normal lung tissue, obtained after neoadjuvant nivolumab, alone or with ipilimumab, at or shortly before surgery. This rearrangement joins TRBV10-3 to TRBJ2-7; 10 bases are a match to TRBD2. This TCR was sampled from an adult with non-small cell lung cancer. The CDR3 loop is CAISETSGVYEQYF. CDR3 nucleotides: TGTGCCATCAGTGAGACTAGCGGGGTGTACGAGCAGTACTTC.